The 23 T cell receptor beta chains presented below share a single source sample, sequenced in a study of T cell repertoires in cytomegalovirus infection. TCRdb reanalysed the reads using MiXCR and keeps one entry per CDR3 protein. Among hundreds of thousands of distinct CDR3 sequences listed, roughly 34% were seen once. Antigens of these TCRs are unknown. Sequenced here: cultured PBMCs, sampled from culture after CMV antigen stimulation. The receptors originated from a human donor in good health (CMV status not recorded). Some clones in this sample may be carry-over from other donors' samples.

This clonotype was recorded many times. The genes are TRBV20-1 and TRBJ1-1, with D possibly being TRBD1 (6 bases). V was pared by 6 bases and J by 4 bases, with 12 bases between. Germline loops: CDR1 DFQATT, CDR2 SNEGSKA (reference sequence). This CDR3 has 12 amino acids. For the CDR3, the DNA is TGCAGTGCGGGGAGGGGGACCACTGAAGCTTTCTTT. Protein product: CSAGRGTTEAFF.

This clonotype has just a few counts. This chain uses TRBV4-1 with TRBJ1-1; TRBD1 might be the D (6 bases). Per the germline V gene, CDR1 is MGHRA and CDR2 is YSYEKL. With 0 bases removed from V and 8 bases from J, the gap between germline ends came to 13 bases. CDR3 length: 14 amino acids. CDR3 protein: CASSQEGLRGEAFF. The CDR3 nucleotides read TGCGCCAGCAGCCAAGAAGGTTTGAGGGGGGAAGCTTTCTTT.

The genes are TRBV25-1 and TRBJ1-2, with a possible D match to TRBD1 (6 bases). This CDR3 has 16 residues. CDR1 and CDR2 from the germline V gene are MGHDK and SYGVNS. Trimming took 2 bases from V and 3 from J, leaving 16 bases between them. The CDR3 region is CASSENQGHRDYGYTF. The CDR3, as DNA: TGTGCCAGCAGTGAAAACCAGGGACATAGGGACTATGGCTACACCTTC.

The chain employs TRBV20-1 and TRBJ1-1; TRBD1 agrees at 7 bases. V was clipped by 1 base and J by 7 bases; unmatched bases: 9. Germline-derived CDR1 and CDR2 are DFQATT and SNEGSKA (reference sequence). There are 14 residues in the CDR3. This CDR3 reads CSARGGGTADEAFF. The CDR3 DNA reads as TGCAGTGCTAGAGGTGGCGGGACAGCGGATGAAGCTTTCTTT.

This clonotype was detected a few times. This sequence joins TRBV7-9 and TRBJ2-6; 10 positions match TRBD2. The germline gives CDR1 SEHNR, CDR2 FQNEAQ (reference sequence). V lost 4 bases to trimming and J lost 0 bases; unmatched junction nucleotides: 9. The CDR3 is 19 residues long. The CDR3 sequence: CASSYRTSGLRSGANVLTF. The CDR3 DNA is TGTGCCAGCAGCTACCGGACTAGCGGATTACGCTCTGGGGCCAACGTCCTGACTTTC.

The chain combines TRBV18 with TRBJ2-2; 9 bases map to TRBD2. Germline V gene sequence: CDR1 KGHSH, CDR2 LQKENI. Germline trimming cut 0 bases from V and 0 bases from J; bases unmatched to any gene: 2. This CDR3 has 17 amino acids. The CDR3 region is CASSPPLAGTNTGELFF. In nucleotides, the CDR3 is TGTGCCAGCTCACCACCGCTAGCGGGAACGAACACCGGGGAGCTGTTTTTT. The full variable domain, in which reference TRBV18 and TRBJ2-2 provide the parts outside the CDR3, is NAGVMQNPRHLVRRRGQEARLRCSPMKGHSHVYWYRQLPEEGLKFMVYLQKENIIDESGMPKERFSAEFPKEGPSILRIQQVVRGDSAAYFCASSPPLAGTNTGELFFGEGSRLTVL.

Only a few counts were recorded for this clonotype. CDR3 coding DNA: TGTGCCAGCAGCTCCGACATCGGTGAGCAGTTCTTC. Amino acid sequence: CASSSDIGEQFF. This sequence joins TRBV7-2 and TRBJ2-1; D is undetermined. V lost 4 bases, J lost 9 bases, and 10 bases lay in between. The CDR3 loop spans 12 amino acids. Per the germline V gene, CDR1 is SGHTA and CDR2 is FQGNSA.

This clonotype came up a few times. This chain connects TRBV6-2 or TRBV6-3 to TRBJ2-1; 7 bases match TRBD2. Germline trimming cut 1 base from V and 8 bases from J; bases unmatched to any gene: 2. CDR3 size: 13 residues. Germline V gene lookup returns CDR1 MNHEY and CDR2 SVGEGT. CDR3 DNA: TGTGCCAGCAGTTACTTGGGACTACATGAGCAGTTCTTC. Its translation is CASSYLGLHEQFF.

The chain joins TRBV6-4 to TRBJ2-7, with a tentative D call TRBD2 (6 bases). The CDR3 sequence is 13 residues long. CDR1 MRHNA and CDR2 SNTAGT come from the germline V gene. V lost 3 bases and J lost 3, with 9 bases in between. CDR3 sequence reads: CASSEWRDYEQYV. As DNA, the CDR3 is TGTGCCAGCAGTGAGTGGCGGGACTACGAGCAGTACGTC.

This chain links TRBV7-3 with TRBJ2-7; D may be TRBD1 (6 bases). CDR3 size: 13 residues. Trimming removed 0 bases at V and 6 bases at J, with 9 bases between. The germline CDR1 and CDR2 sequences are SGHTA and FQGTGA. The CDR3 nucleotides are TGTGCCAGCAGCTTAACCGTCAGGGGCGAGCAGTACTTC. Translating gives CASSLTVRGEQYF.

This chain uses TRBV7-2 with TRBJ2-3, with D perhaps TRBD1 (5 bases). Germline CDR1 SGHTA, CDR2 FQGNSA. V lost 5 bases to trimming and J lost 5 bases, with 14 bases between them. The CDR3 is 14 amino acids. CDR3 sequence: CASSPPGHLDTQYF. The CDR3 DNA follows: TGTGCCAGCAGCCCTCCCGGACATCTAGATACGCAGTATTTT.

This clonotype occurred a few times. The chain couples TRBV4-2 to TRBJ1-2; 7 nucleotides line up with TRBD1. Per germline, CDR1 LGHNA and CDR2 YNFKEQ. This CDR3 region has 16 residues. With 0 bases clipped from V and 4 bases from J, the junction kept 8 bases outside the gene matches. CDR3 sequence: CASSQETQGGGYGYTF. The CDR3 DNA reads TGTGCCAGCAGCCAAGAAACCCAGGGGGGAGGCTATGGCTACACCTTC.

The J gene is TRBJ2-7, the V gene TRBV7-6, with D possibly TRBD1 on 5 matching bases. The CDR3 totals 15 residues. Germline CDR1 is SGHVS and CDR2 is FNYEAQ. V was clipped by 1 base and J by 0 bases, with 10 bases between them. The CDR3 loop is CASSLEQASSYEQYF. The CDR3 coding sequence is TGTGCCAGCAGCTTAGAACAGGCCAGCTCCTACGAGCAGTACTTC.

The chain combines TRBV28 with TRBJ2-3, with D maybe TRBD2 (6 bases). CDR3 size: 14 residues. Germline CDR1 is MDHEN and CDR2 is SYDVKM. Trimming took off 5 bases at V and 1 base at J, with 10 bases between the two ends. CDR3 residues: CASSPGTRTDTQYF. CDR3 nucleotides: TGTGCCAGCAGTCCCGGGACTCGCACAGATACGCAGTATTTT.

CDR3 in amino acids: CASSTGGGIRGYTF. CDR3 bases: TGTGCCAGCTCCACTGGAGGAGGGATAAGAGGCTACACCTTC. The chain has TRBV28 and TRBJ1-2; no reliable D call. Between the trimmed V and J ends, which lost 8 bases and 8 bases, there was a span of 21 bases. The CDR3 extends over 14 amino acids. Germline V CDR1 and CDR2: MDHEN, SYDVKM.

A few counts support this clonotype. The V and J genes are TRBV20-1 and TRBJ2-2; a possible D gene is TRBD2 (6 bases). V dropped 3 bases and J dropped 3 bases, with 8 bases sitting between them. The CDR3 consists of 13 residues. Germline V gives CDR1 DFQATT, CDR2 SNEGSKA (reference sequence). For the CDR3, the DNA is TGCAGTGCTAGGCGGGGATACACCGGGGAGCTGTTTTTT. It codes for CSARRGYTGELFF.

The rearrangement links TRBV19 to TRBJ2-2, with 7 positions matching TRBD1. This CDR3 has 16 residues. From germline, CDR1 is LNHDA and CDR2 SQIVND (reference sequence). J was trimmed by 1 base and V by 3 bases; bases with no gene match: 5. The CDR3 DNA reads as TGTGCCAGTAGTATTTACGGACAGGTGAACACCGGGGAGCTGTTTTTT. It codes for CASSIYGQVNTGELFF.

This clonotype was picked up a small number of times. CDR3 DNA sequence: TGCAGCGTTGACAGGGGAACTGAAGCTTTCTTT. Protein product: CSVDRGTEAFF. The J gene is TRBJ1-1, the V gene TRBV29-1; D may be TRBD1 (6 bases). The CDR3 extends over 11 amino acids. The germline gives CDR1 SQVTM, CDR2 ANQGSEA. The V and J ends lost 3 bases and 5 bases respectively, with 7 bases between them. Based on the CDR3 plus reference TRBV29-1 and TRBJ1-1, the full variable domain is SAVISQKPSRDICQRGTSLTIQCQVDSQVTMMFWYRQQPGQSLTLIATANQGSEATYESGFVIDKFPISRPNLTFSTLTVSNMSPEDSSIYLCSVDRGTEAFFGQGTRLTVV.

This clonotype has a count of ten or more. This CDR3 reads CASSHSSLGGSPYEQYF. The CDR3 coding sequence is TGCGCCAGCAGCCATTCCTCCCTAGGGGGGAGTCCCTACGAGCAGTACTTC. V and J are TRBV4-1 and TRBJ2-7; the D call may be TRBD1 or TRBD2 (6 bases each). V lost 3 bases, J lost 2 bases, and 20 bases lay in between. The germline CDR1 and CDR2 sequences are MGHRA and YSYEKL. The CDR3 has 17 residues.

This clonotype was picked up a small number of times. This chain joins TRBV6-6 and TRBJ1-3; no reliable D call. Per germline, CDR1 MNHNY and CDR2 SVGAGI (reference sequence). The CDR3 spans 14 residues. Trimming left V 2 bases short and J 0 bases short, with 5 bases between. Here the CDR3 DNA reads TGTGCCAGCAGTTACAGATCCTCTGGAAACACCATATATTTT. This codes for CASSYRSSGNTIYF.

CDR3 loop: CASSEWGNAGRSPLHF. The CDR3 DNA reads as TGTGCCAGCAGTGAATGGGGGAACGCCGGTCGTTCACCCCTCCACTTT. The rearrangement links TRBV25-1 to TRBJ1-6; D possibly corresponds to TRBD1 (5 bases). Trimming stripped 1 base from V and 9 bases from J, with 16 bases between. The CDR3 extends over 16 amino acids. CDR1 is MGHDK and CDR2 is SYGVNS in the germline V gene.

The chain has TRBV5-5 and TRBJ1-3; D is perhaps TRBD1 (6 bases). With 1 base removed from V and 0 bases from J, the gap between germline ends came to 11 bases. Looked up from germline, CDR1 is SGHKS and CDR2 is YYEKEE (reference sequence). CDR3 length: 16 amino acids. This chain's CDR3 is CASSLRTDFSGNTIYF. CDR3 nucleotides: TGTGCCAGCAGCTTGAGGACAGACTTCTCTGGAAACACCATATATTTT.

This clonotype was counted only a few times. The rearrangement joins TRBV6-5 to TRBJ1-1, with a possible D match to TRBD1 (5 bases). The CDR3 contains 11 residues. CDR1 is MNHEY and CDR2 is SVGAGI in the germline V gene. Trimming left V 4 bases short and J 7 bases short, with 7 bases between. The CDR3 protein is CASSFRDEAFF. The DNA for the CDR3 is TGTGCCAGCAGTTTCAGGGATGAAGCTTTCTTT.